A selection of T cell receptor beta chains follows, all from one sample in a study of T-cell memory formation after mild COVID-19. TCRdb reprocessed the 5' RACE reads via MiXCR and lists one record per CDR3 protein. The top ten hold 1.4% to 1.5% of the sample, which has 35,000 to 45,000 distinct CDR3 sequences, roughly 8% seen once. The source material was PBMCs or a T cell subset sorted from them (not recorded which). These receptors all stem from a man aged 18 to 30 who had mild COVID-19 (a few samples of this study predate the infection). Cell type and time point are not known. CDR3s include the opening cysteine and the closing phenylalanine or tryptophan. Fields, in order: J gene, D gene, CDR3 length, clone size, V gene, CDR3 DNA, CDR3 protein. The D gene is left open where the match is weak. Size is omitted from some rows. Given values are once, few, many or a class for expanded clones.

TRBJ1-5	.	16	.	TRBV7-8	TGTGCCAGCAGCTCAGCATCAGTCCATAGCAATCAGCCCCAGCATTTT	CASSSASVHSNQPQHF
TRBJ2-1	.	11	many	TRBV20-1	TGCAGTGCCCCCTGGAGCGGTGAGCAGTTCTTC	CSAPWSGEQFF
TRBJ2-3	TRBD2	13	.	TRBV7-6	TGTGCCAGCAGCCCACGGACTAGCGGATTGCAGTATTTT	CASSPRTSGLQYF
TRBJ2-2	.	15	.	TRBV4-3	TGCGCCAGCAGCCAAGATAAGCTCAGCACCGGGGAGCTGTTTTTT	CASSQDKLSTGELFF
TRBJ2-2	.	14	few	TRBV6-5	TGTGCCAGCAGGTGGGGGGCAGGAGGCGGGGAGCTGTTTTTT	CASRWGAGGGELFF
TRBJ1-1	.	15	many	TRBV7-9	TGTGCCAGCAGCTTTGGAGGGGGGGTGAACACTGAAGCTTTCTTT	CASSFGGGVNTEAFF
TRBJ2-5	TRBD1	10	few	TRBV20-1	TGCAGTGCACCTCGACAGGGAAGCTACTTC	CSAPRQGSYF
TRBJ2-1	TRBD2	15	.	TRBV7-3	TGTGCCAGCAGCTCACTAGCGGGGGGGCTCAATGAGCAGTTCTTC	CASSSLAGGLNEQFF
TRBJ2-3	.	14	few	TRBV20-1	TGCAGTGCCACTATTTCTATGAGCACAGATACGCAGTATTTT	CSATISMSTDTQYF
TRBJ2-1	.	15	many	TRBV5-1	TGCGCCAGCAGCCCGGACCCGACCCCCTACAATGAGCAGTTCTTC	CASSPDPTPYNEQFF
TRBJ2-5	.	12	.	TRBV30	TGTGCCTGGGGACCAACCCAAGAGACCCAGTACTTC	CAWGPTQETQYF
TRBJ2-7	.	12	.	TRBV29-1	TGCAGCGTTGTCGAGATGGGCTACGAGCAGTACTTC	CSVVEMGYEQYF
TRBJ2-7	.	11	.	TRBV10-2	TGCGCCAGCACACAGGGCTACGAGCAGTACTTC	CASTQGYEQYF
TRBJ2-3	.	14	.	TRBV5-8	TGTGCCAGCAGCTTATATCCTAGCACAGATACGCAGTATTTT	CASSLYPSTDTQYF
TRBJ2-5	.	11	.	TRBV24-1	TGTGCCACCAGCTCCCTGGATGGGCAGTACTTC	CATSSLDGQYF
TRBJ2-1	.	13	many	TRBV7-9	TGTGCCAGCAGCCTCGGGTCCCTCAATGAGCAGTTCTTC	CASSLGSLNEQFF
TRBJ2-1	TRBD1	16	.	TRBV29-1	TGCAGCGTTGAGGGGGCCTTGGGACAGGGGGCTAATGAGCAGTTCTTC	CSVEGALGQGANEQFF
TRBJ1-1	.	13	few	TRBV20-1	TGCAGTCCGACAAAGGAGGCGAACACTGAAGCTTTCTTT	CSPTKEANTEAFF
TRBJ1-6	.	13	few	TRBV6-6	TGTGCCAGCAGTTACACAGAGAATTCACCCCTCCACTTT	CASSYTENSPLHF
TRBJ2-1	.	13	medium-sized	TRBV7-2	TGTGCCAGCAGCTCCAACTCCTACAATGAGCAGTTCTTC	CASSSNSYNEQFF
TRBJ2-3	TRBD2	16	.	TRBV4-3	TGCGCCAGCAGCCATCTGGAGCGGGGAATAGGGGATACGCAGTATTTT	CASSHLERGIGDTQYF
TRBJ2-7	TRBD1	15	.	TRBV7-9	TGTGCCAGCAGCGCACTCGACAGGGACACCTACGAGCAGTACTTC	CASSALDRDTYEQYF
TRBJ1-3	.	15	.	TRBV5-1	TGCGCCAGCAGCTTGCAGGGAGTTTCTGGAAACACCATATATTTT	CASSLQGVSGNTIYF
TRBJ2-2	TRBD2	15	many	TRBV6-2/TRBV6-3	TGTGCCAGCAGTTACGGCCTAGCGGACACCGGGGAGCTGTTTTTT	CASSYGLADTGELFF
TRBJ1-4	.	15	.	TRBV7-6	TGTGCCAGCAGCCCGGCCGGAGGGCCGGGGGAAAAACTGTTTTTT	CASSPAGGPGEKLFF
TRBJ2-5	.	15	many	TRBV30	TGTGCCTGGAGTGTACGGGGAGCCATCCAAGAGACCCAGTACTTC	CAWSVRGAIQETQYF
TRBJ2-2	.	14	few	TRBV5-6	TGTGCCAGCAGCTTGGAGTGGACAGCCGGGGAGCTGTTTTTT	CASSLEWTAGELFF
TRBJ1-2	.	12	.	TRBV7-2	TGTGCCAGCCGCAAAGGAAACTATGGCTACACCTTC	CASRKGNYGYTF
TRBJ1-5	TRBD1	13	.	TRBV6-2/TRBV6-3	TGTGCCACCCAGGGGGGGCTTGGTCAGCCCCAGCATTTT	CATQGGLGQPQHF
TRBJ2-1	TRBD1	13	few	TRBV7-8	TGTGCCAGCAGCGGAGACAGGGGTAATGAGCAGTTCTTC	CASSGDRGNEQFF
TRBJ2-1	.	13	.	TRBV7-6	TGTGCCAGCAGCTCGTCTCGGGGAGCTGAGCAGTTCTTC	CASSSSRGAEQFF
TRBJ1-6	.	14	.	TRBV6-6	TGTGCCAGCAGTTGGGGAAGGGCTAATTCACCCCTCCACTTT	CASSWGRANSPLHF
TRBJ2-7	TRBD1	14	many	TRBV12-3/TRBV12-4	TGTGCCAGCAGTGGAGCCGGGACAGTCTACGAGCAGTACTTC	CASSGAGTVYEQYF
TRBJ1-5	.	12	few	TRBV7-2	TGTGCCAGCAGCTTTACTGGGCAGCCCCAGCATTTT	CASSFTGQPQHF
TRBJ2-1	TRBD1	15	few	TRBV7-6	TGTGCCAGCAGCTTAGGGGGACAGCACTACAATGAGCAGTTCTTC	CASSLGGQHYNEQFF
TRBJ2-5	.	13	few	TRBV19	TGTGCCAGTATCGGGAAAACACAAGAGACCCAGTACTTC	CASIGKTQETQYF
TRBJ2-7	.	16	.	TRBV12-3/TRBV12-4	TGTGCCAGCAGTCTGTTGGGGGAGGCCCTTCTCTACGAGCAGTACTTC	CASSLLGEALLYEQYF
TRBJ2-7	.	12	few	TRBV7-2	TGTGCCAGCAGGGGGCAATCCTACGAGCAGTACTTC	CASRGQSYEQYF
TRBJ2-1	.	13	few	TRBV20-1	TGCAGTGCTAGGGCTAGCATGGGTGGTGAGCAGTTCTTC	CSARASMGGEQFF
TRBJ2-4	.	15	few	TRBV7-9	TGTGCCAGCAGCTTAGTAGGTCAGGGAGTATACATTCAGTACTTC	CASSLVGQGVYIQYF
TRBJ2-5	.	13	.	TRBV7-2	TGTGCCAGCAGCTTTAGCATTCAAGAGACCCAGTACTTC	CASSFSIQETQYF
TRBJ2-5	TRBD2	14	.	TRBV10-3	TGTGCCATCAGGTCTAGCGGGGACCAAGAGACCCAGTACTTC	CAIRSSGDQETQYF
TRBJ2-2	TRBD1	14	.	TRBV5-1	TGCGCCAGCAGCCAGGACAGGGCGGACGGGGAGCTGTTTTTT	CASSQDRADGELFF
TRBJ2-7	.	12	few	TRBV7-9	TGTGCCAGCAGCTTAAGTGCGTACGAGCAGTACTTC	CASSLSAYEQYF
TRBJ2-3	TRBD1	15	many	TRBV15	TGTGCCACCACCCGGGACAGGCACTACACAGATACGCAGTATTTT	CATTRDRHYTDTQYF
TRBJ1-5	.	14	.	TRBV6-1	TGTGCCAGCAGTGAACTGGGGTTTGGGCAGCCCCAGCATTTT	CASSELGFGQPQHF
TRBJ1-1	TRBD1	16	.	TRBV9	TGTGCCAGCAGCACCGGGACAGGGGTGAAGATTACTGAAGCTTTCTTT	CASSTGTGVKITEAFF
TRBJ2-1	.	16	few	TRBV4-3	TGCGCCAGCAGCCAAGGGTTGGGGACCAGGGCGTATGAGCAGTTCTTC	CASSQGLGTRAYEQFF
TRBJ2-5	.	16	few	TRBV7-7	TGTGCTAGCAGCCCGAGGTTTAGCGCGTCACAAGAGACCCAGTACTTC	CASSPRFSASQETQYF
TRBJ1-5	TRBD1	15	.	TRBV18	TGTGCCAGCTCAAGGGACAGAACCTACAATCAGCCCCAGCATTTT	CASSRDRTYNQPQHF
TRBJ2-1	.	17	.	TRBV5-1	TGCGCCAGCAGCTTGGCCGAAATTCAACTAGGGCTTTATGAGCAGTTCTTC	CASSLAEIQLGLYEQFF
TRBJ2-7	.	11	many	TRBV7-2	TGTGCCAGCAGCTTTTACTACGAGCAGTACTTC	CASSFYYEQYF
TRBJ1-1	.	14	.	TRBV7-3	TGTGCCAGCAGCTTAACGGGGGAGGTCACTGAAGCTTTCTTT	CASSLTGEVTEAFF
TRBJ2-5	TRBD2	18	.	TRBV27	TGTGCCAGCAGTCCGAGTCCCCCGGGGACTAGGATTCAAGAGACCCAGTACTTC	CASSPSPPGTRIQETQYF
TRBJ2-1	.	14	.	TRBV6-2/TRBV6-3	TGTGCCAGCAGTTACTCGTGGGGAGAGAGTGAGCAGTTCTTC	CASSYSWGESEQFF
TRBJ2-2	.	13	few	TRBV7-3	TGTGCCAGCAGCCTTAGTTACACCGGGGAGCTGTTTTTT	CASSLSYTGELFF
TRBJ2-3	TRBD2	18	medium-sized	TRBV20-1	TGCAGTGCTAGGGTTGCCCAGCGGGGGGGCCAGTCTGCAGATACGCAGTATTTT	CSARVAQRGGQSADTQYF